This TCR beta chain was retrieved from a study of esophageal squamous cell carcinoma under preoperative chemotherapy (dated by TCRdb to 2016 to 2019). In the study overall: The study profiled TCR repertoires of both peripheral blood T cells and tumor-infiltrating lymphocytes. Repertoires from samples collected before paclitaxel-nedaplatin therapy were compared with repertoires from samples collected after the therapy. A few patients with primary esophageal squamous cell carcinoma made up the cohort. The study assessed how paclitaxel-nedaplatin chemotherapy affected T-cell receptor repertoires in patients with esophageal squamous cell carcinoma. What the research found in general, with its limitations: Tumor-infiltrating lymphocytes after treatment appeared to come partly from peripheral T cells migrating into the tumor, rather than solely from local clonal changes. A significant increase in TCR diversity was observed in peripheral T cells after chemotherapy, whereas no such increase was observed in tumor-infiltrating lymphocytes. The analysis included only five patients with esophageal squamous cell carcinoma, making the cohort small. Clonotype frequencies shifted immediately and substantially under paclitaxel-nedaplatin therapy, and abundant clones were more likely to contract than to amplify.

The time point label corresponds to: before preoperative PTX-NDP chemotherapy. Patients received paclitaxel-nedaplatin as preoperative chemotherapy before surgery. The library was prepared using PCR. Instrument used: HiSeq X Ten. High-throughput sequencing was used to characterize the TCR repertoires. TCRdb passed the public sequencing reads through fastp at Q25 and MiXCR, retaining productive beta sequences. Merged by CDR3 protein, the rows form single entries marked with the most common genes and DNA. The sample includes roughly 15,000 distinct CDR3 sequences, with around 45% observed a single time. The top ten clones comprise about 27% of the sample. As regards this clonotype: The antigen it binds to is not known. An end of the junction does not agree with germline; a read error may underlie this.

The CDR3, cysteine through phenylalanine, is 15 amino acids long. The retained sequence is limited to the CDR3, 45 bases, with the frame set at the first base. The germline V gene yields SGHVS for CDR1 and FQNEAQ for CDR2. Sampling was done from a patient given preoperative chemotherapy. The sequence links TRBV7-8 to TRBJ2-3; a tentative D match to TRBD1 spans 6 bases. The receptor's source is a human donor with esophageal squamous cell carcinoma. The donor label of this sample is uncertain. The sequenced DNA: TGTGCCAGCAGCCGAGGGGCAGGGGAGCGCGATACGCAGTATTTC. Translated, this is CASSRGAGERDTQYF. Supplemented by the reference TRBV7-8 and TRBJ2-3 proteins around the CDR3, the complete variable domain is GAGVSQSPRYKVAKRGQDVALRCDPISGHVSLFWYQQALGQGPEFLTYFQNEAQLDKSGLPSDRFFAERPEGSVSTLKIQRTQQEDSAVYLCASSRGAGERDTQYFGPGTRLTVL.